The entry below describes one T cell receptor (beta chain). Other nucleotide sequences from this sample produce the same CDR3. Trimming at V came to 2 bases and at J to 0 bases, leaving 3 bases not matched to a gene. This CDR3 has 15 amino acids. CDR1 and CDR2 (germline): SGHDT, YYEEEE. This sample was included in a study of shared clonotypes between healthy human individuals. The data were produced by immunoSEQ multiplex PCR, yet TCRdb's version contains in-frame clones alone and is incomplete. Altogether some 2.4 million clones are present, over 85% being singletons, with the ten largest covering approximately 0.37%.

This sequence was found in a man between 18 and 35 years old in good health. Some clones in this sample may be carry-over from other donors' samples. Sequenced: naive CD4+ T cells from PBMCs. Regarding subset: CD45RA+ positively selected. The chain is built from TRBV5-6 and TRBJ2-7, with 9 bases identical to TRBD1. The chain's CDR3 is CASSLGQGRSYEQYF. For the CDR3, the DNA is TGTGCCAGCAGCTTAGGACAGGGGCGCTCCTACGAGCAGTACTTC. Full variable domain (missing parts from reference TRBV5-6 and TRBJ2-7): DAGVTQSPTHLIKTRGQQVTLRCSPKSGHDTVSWYQQALGQGPQFIFQYYEEEERQRGNFPDRFSGHQFPNYSSELNVNALLLGDSALYLCASSLGQGRSYEQYFGPGTRLTVT.